Each of the 3 T cell receptor beta chains below was sequenced from the same sample in a study of beta chain features in type 1 diabetes. Study-level results: Across all four CD4+ subsets, people with type 1 diabetes showed modestly shorter TCRB CDR3s.

The authors reverse transcribed all of the isolated RNA, so sequencing captured expressed TCRB transcripts. Method: immunoSEQ multiplex PCR; TCRdb's copy keeps in-frame clones and lacks some. The data contain over 600,000 clones, around 12% of them seen just once; the ten biggest clones take up roughly 0.12%. No antigen has been assigned to these receptors. The sequenced material came from naive CD4+ T cells from blood. These receptor sequences come from a young man with type 1 diabetes.

The chain recombines TRBV4-2 with TRBJ1-5; tentative D call: TRBD1 (5 bases). Trimming left V 0 bases short and J 1 base short, with 16 bases between. The CDR3 is 18 amino acids. From germline, CDR1 is LGHNA and CDR2 YNFKEQ. This chain's CDR3 is CASSQDPARDASNQPQHF. The CDR3 coding sequence is TGTGCCAGCAGCCAAGATCCGGCCAGGGACGCGAGCAATCAGCCCCAGCATTTT.

The CDR3 DNA sequence: TGTGCCAGCAGCTTGTTAGGACAGGCGGCCTACGAGCAGTACTTC. Encoded protein: CASSLLGQAAYEQYF. The rearrangement uses TRBV5-6 and TRBJ2-7; 7 bases match TRBD1. Trimming removed 1 base from V and 2 bases from J; junction bases left unmatched: 6. Germline-derived CDR1 and CDR2 are SGHDT and YYEEEE. The CDR3 has 15 amino acids.

This clone came up a few times. The chain uses TRBV2 and TRBJ1-5, with 7 bases aligning to TRBD1. Unmatched junction bases numbered 7, after V lost 2 bases and J lost 6 bases. CDR3 size: 15 residues. Per germline, CDR1 SNHLY and CDR2 FYNNEI. The CDR3 reads CASSETDREVQPQHF. DNA of the CDR3: TGTGCCAGCAGTGAAACCGACAGGGAAGTTCAGCCCCAGCATTTT. Together with reference TRBV2 and TRBJ1-5, the CDR3 gives the full variable domain: EPEVTQTPSHQVTQMGQEVILRCVPISNHLYFYWYRQILGQKVEFLVSFYNNEISEKSEIFDDQFSVERPDGSNFTLKIRSTKLEDSAMYFCASSETDREVQPQHFGDGTRLSIL.